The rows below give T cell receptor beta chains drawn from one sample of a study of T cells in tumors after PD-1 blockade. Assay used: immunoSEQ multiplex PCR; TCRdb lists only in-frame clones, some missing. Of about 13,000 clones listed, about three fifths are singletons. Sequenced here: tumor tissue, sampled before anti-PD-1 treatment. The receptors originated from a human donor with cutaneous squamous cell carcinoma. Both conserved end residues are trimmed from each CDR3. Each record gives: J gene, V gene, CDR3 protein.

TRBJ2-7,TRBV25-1,ASRHGDRVNEQY
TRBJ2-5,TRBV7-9,ASSTGGQGGETQY
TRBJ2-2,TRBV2,ASTRTSGGRTGELF
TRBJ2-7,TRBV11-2,ASSLDVRVTSYEQY
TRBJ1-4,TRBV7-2,ASRPGQPNEKLF
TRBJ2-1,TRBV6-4,ASNTSGNYNEQF
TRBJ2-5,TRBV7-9,ASSFGQGAVETQY
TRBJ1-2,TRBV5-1,ASSVGTTYGYT
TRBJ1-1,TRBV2,ASSYTGDEAF
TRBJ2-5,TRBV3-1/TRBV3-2,ASSQDLGTSVAY
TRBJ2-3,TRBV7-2,ASSLPGQGTDTQY
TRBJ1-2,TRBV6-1,ASSEALRGYT
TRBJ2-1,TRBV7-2,ASSLGGAFGGEQF
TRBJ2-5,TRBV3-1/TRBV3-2,ASSRNPGGETQY
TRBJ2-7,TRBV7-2,ASSARRYEQY